A selection of T cell receptor beta chains follows, all from one sample in a study of T cell repertoires in cytomegalovirus infection. No antigen has been assigned to these receptors. TCRdb reprocessed the reads via MiXCR and lists one record per CDR3 protein. The sample carries about 150,000 distinct CDR3 sequences, around 30% recorded once. The sequenced sample was CD8+ T cells from cultured PBMCs, obtained from culture after CMV antigen stimulation. These receptors came from a human donor in good health (CMV status not recorded). Some clones in this sample may be carry-over from other donors' samples. Each CDR3 is given with its conserved first and last residue. D genes are given only for firm matches. Not all rows give a size; the values are once, few, many and, for expanded clones, a class.

j_call d_call clone_size v_call cdr3_aa cdr3_nt
TRBJ2-3 NA NA TRBV12-3/TRBV12-4 CASNDGTDTQYF TGTGCCAGCAACGACGGGACAGATACGCAGTATTTT
TRBJ2-3 NA few TRBV7-6 CASSLVRSSTDTQYF TGTGCCAGCAGCTTAGTCCGCAGCAGCACAGATACGCAGTATTTT
TRBJ2-1 TRBD2 NA TRBV7-9 CASNRGLAGLDEQFF TGTGCCAGCAACAGGGGACTAGCGGGTTTAGATGAGCAGTTCTTC
TRBJ2-1 NA few TRBV11-2 CASSFWDNEQFF TGTGCCAGCAGCTTCTGGGACAATGAGCAGTTCTTC
TRBJ2-7 TRBD1 few TRBV7-6 CASSLVTGETYEQYF TGTGCCAGCAGCTTAGTGACAGGGGAAACCTACGAGCAGTACTTC
TRBJ1-1 NA many TRBV4-1 CASSQLSQNTEAFF TGCGCCAGCAGCCAACTCTCCCAGAACACTGAAGCTTTCTTT
TRBJ2-1 NA NA TRBV7-6 CASSLVPSSSYNEQFF TGTGCCAGCAGCTTAGTCCCCTCCAGCTCCTACAATGAGCAGTTCTTC
TRBJ2-3 NA once TRBV19 CASSIGANTDTQYF TGTGCCAGTAGTATAGGGGCAAACACAGATACGCAGTATTTT
TRBJ1-1 TRBD1 NA TRBV12-3/TRBV12-4 CAGGTGGTEAFF TGTGCCGGAGGGACAGGGGGCACTGAAGCTTTCTTT
TRBJ1-1 NA NA TRBV11-1 CASSLNTLGNTEAFF TGTGCCAGCAGCTTAAACACCCTTGGGAACACTGAAGCTTTCTTT
TRBJ2-7 NA NA TRBV5-3 CASSWQPLDRDYEQYF TGTGCCAGCAGCTGGCAACCCCTAGACAGAGACTACGAGCAGTACTTC
TRBJ2-3 TRBD2 many TRBV5-1 CASSLGTTSTDTQYF TGCGCCAGCAGCTTAGGGACTACAAGCACAGATACGCAGTATTTT
TRBJ1-1 NA few TRBV12-3/TRBV12-4 CASSFGTNTEAFF TGTGCCAGCAGTTTTGGGACTAACACTGAAGCTTTCTTT
TRBJ1-4 NA NA TRBV2 CASFNPQRGGEKLFF TGTGCCAGCTTTAACCCCCAAAGGGGGGGTGAGAAACTGTTTTTT
TRBJ2-2 TRBD1 few TRBV7-9 CASRSDRGDTGELFF TGTGCCAGCAGATCCGACAGGGGGGACACCGGGGAGCTGTTTTTT
TRBJ2-7 NA NA TRBV7-9 CASSTRTVTYEQYF TGTGCCAGCAGCACGCGGACCGTTACCTACGAGCAGTACTTC
TRBJ2-3 NA NA TRBV12-3/TRBV12-4 CASSSIATDTQYF TGTGCCAGCAGTTCGATAGCCACAGATACGCAGTATTTT
TRBJ2-1 NA NA TRBV29-1 CSVAGSRRSNEQFF TGCAGCGTTGCGGGATCGCGGCGATCCAATGAGCAGTTCTTC
TRBJ1-4 TRBD1 many TRBV28 CASSFTTGGTALFF TGTGCCAGCAGTTTCACCACCGGTGGGACAGCTCTGTTTTTT
TRBJ1-1 NA many TRBV7-8 CASSLWGSTEAFF TGTGCCAGCAGCTTATGGGGGTCAACTGAAGCTTTCTTT
TRBJ2-1 NA NA TRBV7-9 CASTEMGGGPKQNEQFF TGTGCCAGCACCGAGATGGGTGGGGGCCCAAAACAGAATGAGCAGTTCTTC
TRBJ1-2 NA NA TRBV7-9 CASSSRTLVNYGYTF TGTGCCAGCAGCTCCCGGACACTTGTGAACTATGGCTACACCTTC
TRBJ2-3 TRBD2 few TRBV24-1 CATSDWPLAGGITDTQYF TGTGCCACCAGTGATTGGCCCCTAGCGGGGGGTATCACAGATACGCAGTATTTT
TRBJ2-3 TRBD2 NA TRBV3-1 CASSQSGLTDTQYF TGTGCCAGCAGCCAATCGGGACTAACAGATACGCAGTATTTT
TRBJ1-4 NA few TRBV7-9 CASSPRTTNEKLFF TGTGCCAGCAGCCCCCGGACAACTAATGAAAAACTGTTTTTT
TRBJ2-3 NA NA TRBV7-6 CASSLVLGTDTQYF TGTGCCAGCAGCTTAGTCCTGGGCACAGATACGCAGTATTTT
TRBJ2-3 NA few TRBV7-2 CASSRGPPADTQYF TGTGCCAGCAGCCGTGGACCGCCCGCGGATACGCAGTATTTT
TRBJ2-5 TRBD1 NA TRBV7-4 CASSHGQGQETQYF TGTGCCAGCAGCCATGGACAGGGCCAAGAGACCCAGTACTTC
TRBJ2-3 NA few TRBV29-1 CSVHPPGHSTDTQYF TGCAGCGTCCATCCACCGGGACATAGCACAGATACGCAGTATTTT
TRBJ2-7 NA few TRBV7-6 CASSPLQGRDEQYF TGTGCCAGCAGCCCCTTGCAGGGTCGCGACGAGCAGTACTTC
TRBJ2-3 NA few TRBV12-3/TRBV12-4 CASSFRASTDTQYF TGTGCCAGCAGTTTTCGGGCTTCTACAGATACGCAGTATTTT